One and the same sample provided the 5 T cell receptor beta chains below, sequenced in a study of T cells in Graves' hyperthyroidism and ophthalmopathy. Amplified regions were TCR beta CDR3 sequences from RNA transcripts. The study used the HTBI primer set for a first-round RT-PCR of the TCR CDR3. TCRdb re-derived calls from the multiplex PCR reads in MiXCR, one entry per CDR3 protein. The sample has around 360,000 distinct CDR3 sequences; around 15% are singletons. The source material was blood. Receptors originate from a woman in her sixties or seventies with Graves' ophthalmopathy.

Notes on this clonotype: A much larger clone lies one base from this, so it may be a read error. The rearrangement joins TRBV20-1 to TRBJ1-6, with D perhaps TRBD1 (5 bases). Germline loops: CDR1 DFQATT, CDR2 SNEGSKA (reference sequence). The CDR3 runs to 15 residues. CDR3 sequence: CGAKGTGRNNSPLHF. CDR3 nucleotides: TGCGGTGCTAAGGGGACGGGGCGGAATAATTCACCCCTCCACTTT.

Ten or more counts support this clonotype. This chain links TRBV24-1 with TRBJ2-7, with 7 bases lining up with TRBD1. The germline V gene has CDR1 KGHDR and CDR2 SFDVKD. The V and J ends lost 9 bases and 3 bases, in that order; junction bases with no gene match: 19. CDR3 size: 17 residues. CDR3 nucleotide sequence: TGTGCCACCTCCCGGGACAGATACTCCATGGGCCTCTACGAGCAGTACTTC. Translating it yields CATSRDRYSMGLYEQYF.

In its sample, this clonotype was seen a few times. The V call is TRBV12-3 or TRBV12-4, the J call TRBJ2-2; TRBD2 is a possible D gene (5 bases). Trimming stripped 3 bases from V and 6 bases from J, with 20 bases between. The CDR3 is made up of 17 amino acids. CDR3 amino acids: CASSFVRLAIDSGELFF. CDR3 DNA: TGTGCCAGCAGTTTCGTTCGTCTAGCAATAGATTCCGGGGAGCTGTTTTTT.

The table lists this clonotype with many counts. V is TRBV2 and J is TRBJ2-3; D tentatively reads TRBD1 or TRBD2 (5 bases each). Germline loops: CDR1 SNHLY, CDR2 FYNNEI. V was clipped by 5 bases and J by 10 bases, with 13 bases between them. This CDR3 is 12 amino acids long. This CDR3 is CASSSGPRAQYF. The CDR3 region has the DNA TGTGCCAGCAGTTCGGGGCCCCGTGCGCAGTATTTT.

At least ten counts were recorded for this clonotype. The chain carries TRBV20-1 and TRBJ2-5; D perhaps matches TRBD2 (6 bases). Germline V CDR1 and CDR2: DFQATT, SNEGSKA (reference sequence). Trimming took 1 base from V and 4 from J, leaving 22 bases between them. The length of the CDR3 is 17 residues. CDR3 DNA sequence: TGCAGTGCTAGAGGGACACCCGGGACTTCTCACCGAGAGACCCAGTACTTC. This sequence encodes CSARGTPGTSHRETQYF.